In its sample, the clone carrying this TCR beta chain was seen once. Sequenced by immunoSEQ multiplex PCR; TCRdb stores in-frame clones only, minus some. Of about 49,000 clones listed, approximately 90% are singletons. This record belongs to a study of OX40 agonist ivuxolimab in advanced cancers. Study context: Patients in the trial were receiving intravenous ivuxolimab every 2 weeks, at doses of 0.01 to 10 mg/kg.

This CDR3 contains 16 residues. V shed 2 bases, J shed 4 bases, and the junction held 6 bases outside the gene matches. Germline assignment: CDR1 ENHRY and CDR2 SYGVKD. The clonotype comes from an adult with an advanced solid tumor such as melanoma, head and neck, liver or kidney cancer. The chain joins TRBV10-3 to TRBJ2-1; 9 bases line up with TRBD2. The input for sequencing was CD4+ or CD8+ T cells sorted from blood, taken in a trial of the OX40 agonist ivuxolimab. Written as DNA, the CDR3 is TGTGCCATCAGTGAGAAAAGTAGCGGGAGTTACAATGAGCAGTTCTTC. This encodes CAISEKSSGSYNEQFF.